One and the same sample provided the 10 T cell receptor beta chains below, sequenced in a study of blood T cell repertoires in COVID-19. Produced via immunoSEQ multiplex PCR; TCRdb's table is partial and in-frame only. The sample lists approximately 390,000 clones, around 90% seen once, with roughly 2% in the top ten. Sequenced sample: PBMCs or T cells enriched from blood (not recorded which). These TCRs come from a woman between 40 and 50 years old with acute COVID-19.

This clone was recorded once. This chain joins TRBV2 and TRBJ1-3, with TRBD1 identical over 7 bases. J gave up 4 bases and V 6 bases, and 9 bases lay outside the gene matches. The CDR3 totals 15 residues. Germline V CDR1 and CDR2: SNHLY, FYNNEI. The DNA for the CDR3 is TGTGCCAGCAGCGCACAGGGGTTAAAAGGAAACACCATATATTTT. Protein product: CASSAQGLKGNTIYF.

This chain uses TRBV7-9 with TRBJ2-3, with D perhaps matching TRBD2 (5 bases). Trimming pared 2 bases from V and 0 bases from J, leaving 6 bases between. This CDR3 is 14 amino acids long. The germline V gene has CDR1 SEHNR and CDR2 FQNEAQ (reference sequence). The CDR3 sequence is CASSLKRSTDTQYF. The CDR3 DNA is TGTGCCAGCAGCTTAAAGCGGAGCACAGATACGCAGTATTTT.

This chain links TRBV6-5 with TRBJ1-3, with D possibly TRBD1 on 6 matching bases. The CDR3 consists of 15 residues. Germline V gene data show CDR1 as MNHEY and CDR2 as SVGAGI. The V end was cut by 5 bases, the J end by 2 bases, with 13 bases between. This CDR3 reads CASSRGGEAGNTIYF. CDR3 sequence (DNA): TGTGCCAGCAGTCGCGGGGGCGAAGCTGGAAACACCATATATTTT.

This clone was counted a single time. The chain joins TRBV6-5 to TRBJ2-1; a possible D gene is TRBD1 (6 bases). The CDR3 sequence is 14 residues long. Germline lookup yields CDR1 MNHEY and CDR2 SVGAGI. V was cut by 5 bases and J by 4 bases, with 12 bases left in between. The CDR3 sequence is CASSTRTVYNEQFF. Written as DNA, the CDR3 is TGTGCCAGCAGTACCCGGACAGTGTACAATGAGCAGTTCTTC.

The V and J genes are TRBV5-1 and TRBJ1-2, with 9 positions matching TRBD1. Germline CDR1 reads SGHRS; CDR2 reads YFSETQ. The ends lost 6 bases at V and 3 bases at J; junction bases unmatched: 6. The CDR3 is 14 residues long. The CDR3 protein is CASNRDRDDYGYTF. The DNA of the CDR3 is TGCGCCAGCAACCGGGACAGGGACGACTATGGCTACACCTTC.

The chain carries TRBV19 and TRBJ2-5, with TRBD2 identical over 12 bases. CDR1 and CDR2 (germline): LNHDA, SQIVND (reference sequence). The CDR3 sequence is 15 residues long. The V and J ends lost 6 bases and 2 bases, in that order; junction bases with no gene match: 4. CDR3 residues: CASRRTSGDQETQYF. The CDR3 nucleotides read TGTGCCAGTAGGAGGACTAGCGGGGATCAAGAGACCCAGTACTTC. Complete variable domain (other parts from reference TRBV19 and TRBJ2-5): DGGITQSPKYLFRKEGQNVTLSCEQNLNHDAMYWYRQDPGQGLRLIYYSQIVNDFQKGDIAEGYSVSREKKESFPLTVTSAQKNPTAFYLCASRRTSGDQETQYFGPGTRLLVL.

The chain is built from TRBV7-9 and TRBJ2-2; D remains ambiguous. Germline V gene data show CDR1 as SEHNR and CDR2 as FQNEAQ (reference sequence). V lost 5 bases to trimming and J lost 6 bases, with 16 bases between them. This CDR3 spans 15 amino acids. The CDR3 coding sequence is TGTGCCAGCAGCCCACAACAGATTAACGCCGGGGAGCTGTTTTTT. Encoded protein: CASSPQQINAGELFF.

The chain joins TRBV19 to TRBJ1-2, with 12 positions matching TRBD1. The CDR3 runs 14 residues. Looked up from germline, CDR1 is LNHDA and CDR2 is SQIVND (reference sequence). J lost 4 bases, V lost 9 bases, and 6 bases had no gene match. The CDR3 loop reads CASSGTGGFYGYTF. The CDR3 nucleotides are TGTGCCAGCTCCGGGACAGGGGGCTTCTATGGCTACACCTTC.

The rearrangement links TRBV9 to TRBJ1-2; perhaps TRBD1 as D (5 bases). CDR3 length equals 16 residues. Germline V gives CDR1 SGDLS, CDR2 YYNGEE. Deletions cut 0 bases from V and 6 bases from J, with 18 bases between. The CDR3, as DNA: TGTGCCAGCAGCGTAGGGGTCCCAGGGAATGGGGATGGCTACACCTTC. The encoded protein is CASSVGVPGNGDGYTF.

The chain recombines TRBV7-7 with TRBJ2-2, with 9 bases matching TRBD2. The ends lost 5 bases at V and 4 bases at J; junction bases unmatched: 5. The CDR3 covers 15 residues. Germline CDR1 is SSHAT and CDR2 is FNYEAQ (reference sequence). CDR3 DNA: TGTGCCAGCAGCGGCGGGGGGGCCACCACCGGGGAGCTGTTTTTT. Amino acid sequence: CASSGGGATTGELFF.